These 23 T cell receptor beta chains share one sample of origin, sequenced in a study of neoadjuvant nivolumab and ipilimumab in lung cancer (dated by TCRdb to about 2020). The time point label on this specimen signifies: pretherapy, before neoadjuvant immune checkpoint inhibitors. The method was the immunoSEQ multiplex PCR assay. The table was pulled from immuneACCESS by TCRdb, which kept in-frame rearrangements only. Such tables lose some clones; where checked, under half of the loss comes from unresolved V genes, and the rest has no known cause. In all, the sample holds some 38,000 clones, and about 88% of those were seen once. The ten largest clonotypes hold 2.5% to 3.5% of the sample. The source was peripheral blood, collected before neoadjuvant nivolumab, alone or with ipilimumab. These receptors were taken from an adult with non-small cell lung cancer.

The chain carries TRBV5-5 and TRBJ2-5; TRBD2 is a possible D gene (5 bases). CDR1 is SGHKS and CDR2 is YYEKEE in the germline V gene (reference sequence). The CDR3 contains 18 residues. With 4 bases removed from V and 1 base from J, the gap between germline ends came to 23 bases. CDR3 protein: CASSPRMMRASSQETQYF. CDR3 DNA: TGTGCCAGCAGCCCAAGGATGATGCGGGCCAGTTCCCAAGAGACCCAGTACTTC.

J is TRBJ2-7 and V is TRBV5-1; no definite D call. Deletions cut 0 bases from V and 0 bases from J, with 13 bases between. Germline V gene data show CDR1 as SGHRS and CDR2 as YFSETQ. CDR3 length equals 16 residues. CDR3 loop: CASSLAPDRSSYEQYF. The CDR3 nucleotides are TGCGCCAGCAGCTTGGCCCCTGATCGGAGCTCCTACGAGCAGTACTTC.

The J gene is TRBJ2-7, the V gene TRBV4-3; 9 positions agree with TRBD2. The CDR3 covers 16 residues. The V segment lost 1 base and the J segment 7 bases; nucleotides outside the gene matches: 11. The germline gives CDR1 LGHNA, CDR2 YSLEER. The CDR3 reads CASSQGGRAGEGEQYF. In DNA form, the CDR3 reads TGCGCCAGCAGCCAAGGCGGGAGGGCCGGTGAAGGGGAGCAGTACTTC.

The chain couples TRBV10-1 to TRBJ2-1; 10 nucleotides align to TRBD2. The V gene end was trimmed by 3 bases and the J gene end by 10 bases; junction bases not matched to a gene: 12. The CDR3 extends over 16 amino acids. From germline, CDR1 is WNHNN and CDR2 SYGVQD (reference sequence). CDR3 in amino acids: CASSELQREGQDEQFF. The CDR3 bases are TGCGCCAGCAGTGAATTGCAGCGGGAGGGCCAAGACGAGCAGTTCTTC.

The chain employs TRBV28 and TRBJ2-5; D is possibly TRBD1 (5 bases). Germline-derived CDR1 and CDR2 are MDHEN and SYDVKM. This CDR3 contains 15 residues. V lost 2 bases to trimming and J lost 0 bases, with 10 bases between them. DNA for the CDR3: TGTGCCAGCAGTTTACCTCAGGGTTACCAAGAGACCCAGTACTTC. It is translated as CASSLPQGYQETQYF. The full variable domain, completed using reference TRBV28 and TRBJ2-5, is DVKVTQSSRYLVKRTGEKVFLECVQDMDHENMFWYRQDPGLGLRLIYFSYDVKMKEKGDIPEGYSVSREKKERFSLILESASTNQTSMYLCASSLPQGYQETQYFGPGTRLLVL.

This clone was recorded once. Here the CDR3 reads CASSLVATAGTEKLFF. Written as DNA, the CDR3 is TGTGCCAGCAGTTTAGTTGCTACGGCAGGGACCGAAAAACTGTTTTTT. The rearrangement links TRBV27 to TRBJ1-4, with D possibly TRBD1 on 5 matching bases. The V end was cut by 2 bases, the J end by 8 bases, with 18 bases between. The germline CDR1 and CDR2 sequences are MNHEY and SMNVEV (reference sequence). This CDR3 is built from 16 residues.

This rearrangement joins TRBV4-2 to TRBJ1-2; 7 bases map to TRBD1. The CDR3 has 15 residues. Germline-derived CDR1 and CDR2 are LGHNA and YNFKEQ. The V and J ends lost 0 bases and 7 bases, in that order; junction bases with no gene match: 8. The CDR3 sequence: CASSQDLEGAGGYTF. The CDR3 region has the DNA TGTGCCAGCAGCCAAGATTTGGAGGGGGCAGGTGGCTACACCTTC.

The V gene is TRBV5-1, the J gene TRBJ2-7; 8 bases are shared with TRBD1. CDR3 length equals 15 residues. Germline assignment: CDR1 SGHRS and CDR2 YFSETQ. V shed 0 bases and J 4 bases; nucleotides not matched to a gene: 6. CDR3 in amino acids: CASSLETGVVYEQYF. The CDR3 DNA follows: TGCGCCAGCAGCTTGGAGACAGGGGTCGTGTACGAGCAGTACTTC.

This clone has a single count. The chain is built from TRBV28 and TRBJ1-4; D gene unclear. V was shortened by 3 bases and J by 1 base, with 9 bases between the two germline ends. The CDR3 has 15 residues. CDR1 is MDHEN, CDR2 SYDVKM, per germline. The CDR3 is CASSLHVITNEKLFF. Written as DNA, the CDR3 is TGTGCCAGCAGTTTGCATGTGATAACTAATGAAAAACTGTTTTTT.

The chain joins TRBV27 to TRBJ2-3, with D perhaps TRBD1 (7 bases). The germline V and J ends were trimmed by 3 bases and 5 bases, with 12 bases remaining between them. This CDR3 is 14 amino acids long. Germline CDR1 reads MNHEY; CDR2 reads SMNVEV (reference sequence). CDR3 bases: TGTGCCAGCAGTTTCTGGCGGGACAGAGATACGCAGTATTTT. Encoded protein: CASSFWRDRDTQYF.

The rearrangement uses TRBV25-1 and TRBJ1-1; D unresolved. The CDR3 has 13 residues. V was pared by 3 bases and J by 2 bases, with 7 bases between. Germline V gene data show CDR1 as MGHDK and CDR2 as SYGVNS. CDR3 sequence reads: CASSDNVNTEAFF. The CDR3 nucleotides are TGTGCCAGCAGTGATAACGTTAACACTGAAGCTTTCTTT.

The V call is TRBV29-1, the J call TRBJ1-2; D unclear. The V gene's germline CDR1 is SQVTM and CDR2 ANQGSEA. V dropped 4 bases and J dropped 2 bases, with 14 bases sitting between them. This CDR3 spans 14 amino acids. CDR3 nucleotides: TGCAGCGTTGTATCACCGGGTACCAACTATGGCTACACCTTC. Amino acid sequence: CSVVSPGTNYGYTF.

V gene TRBV7-7 combines with J gene TRBJ2-5, with D possibly matching TRBD2 (6 bases). Germline CDR1 and CDR2: SSHAT and FNYEAQ (reference sequence). V lost 0 bases to trimming and J lost 4 bases, with 6 bases between them. The CDR3 length is 13 residues. The CDR3 nucleotides are TGTGCCAGCAGCTTAGCGGGGGGAGAGACCCAGTACTTC. This sequence encodes CASSLAGGETQYF.

This rearrangement joins TRBV14 to TRBJ2-7, with 9 bases identical to TRBD1. Germline CDR1 reads SGHDN; CDR2 reads FVKESK. This CDR3 comprises 14 residues. The J segment lost 5 bases and the V segment lost 5 bases, leaving 7 bases of the junction unmatched. The CDR3 sequence: CASSGRDRDHEQYF. The CDR3 coding sequence is TGTGCCAGCAGCGGCCGGGACAGGGACCACGAGCAGTACTTC. The variable domain in full, with the rest retrieved from reference TRBV14 and TRBJ2-7, is EAGVTQFPSHSVIEKGQTVTLRCDPISGHDNLYWYRRVMGKEIKFLLHFVKESKQDESGMPNNRFLAERTGGTYSTLKVQPAELEDSGVYFCASSGRDRDHEQYFGPGTRLTVT.

The V and J genes are TRBV5-1 and TRBJ2-1; 14 bases match TRBD2. Germline loops: CDR1 SGHRS, CDR2 YFSETQ. V was clipped by 4 bases and J by 9 bases; unmatched bases: 12. CDR3 size: 17 residues. As DNA, the CDR3 is TGCGCCAGCAGCCCGCCGGGACTAGCGGGAGTTATTGGTGAGCAGTTCTTC. Translation: CASSPPGLAGVIGEQFF.

The chain is built from TRBV5-4 and TRBJ1-1; 8 bases map to TRBD1. The CDR3 sequence is 14 residues long. After removal of 2 bases from V and 1 base from J, the junction contained 1 base not matched to a gene. Per germline, CDR1 SGHNT and CDR2 YYREEE (reference sequence). CDR3 nucleotides: TGTGCCAGCAGCTTCGACAGGGGGAACACTGAAGCTTTCTTT. Amino acids: CASSFDRGNTEAFF.

This chain connects TRBV25-1 to TRBJ1-2; no reliable D call. From germline, CDR1 is MGHDK and CDR2 SYGVNS. The V end was cut by 5 bases, the J end by 5 bases, with 9 bases between. The CDR3 covers 12 residues. CDR3 sequence: CASSSGIYGYTF. The CDR3 DNA reads TGTGCCAGCAGTTCGGGGATTTATGGCTACACCTTC.

This rearrangement joins TRBV10-3 to TRBJ2-7; TRBD1 might be the D (5 bases). Per germline, CDR1 ENHRY and CDR2 SYGVKD. Trimming cost V 10 bases and J 4 bases, with 11 bases left between them. The CDR3 is 11 residues long. The CDR3 DNA reads TGTGCCACCAGGGCAGAGTACGAGCAGTACTTC. Translation gives CATRAEYEQYF.

The chain combines TRBV30 with TRBJ2-5; D tentatively reads TRBD1 or TRBD2 (7 bases each). V was shortened by 4 bases and J by 7 bases, with 13 bases between the two germline ends. CDR3 length equals 12 residues. CDR1 and CDR2 from the germline V gene are GTSNPN and SVGIG (reference sequence). Written as DNA, the CDR3 is TGTGCCTGGACCTCAGGGGGGGGGACCCAGTACTTC. Translated, it gives CAWTSGGGTQYF.

This chain links TRBV6-4 with TRBJ2-1; 12 bases fit TRBD2. With V trimmed by 4 bases and J by 8 bases, 6 bases remained unmatched. This CDR3 spans 15 amino acids. From germline, CDR1 is MRHNA and CDR2 SNTAGT. CDR3 nucleotides: TGTGCCAGCAGTGGAGGGACTAGCGGGCTCGATGAGCAGTTCTTC. It codes for CASSGGTSGLDEQFF.

J is TRBJ2-5 and V is TRBV18; TRBD1 is a possible D gene (7 bases). Trimming pared 5 bases from V and 2 bases from J, leaving 18 bases between. The CDR3 loop spans 16 amino acids. In germline, CDR1 is KGHSH, CDR2 LQKENI. The CDR3 loop is CASSSAGQKSQETQYF. CDR3 nucleotides: TGTGCCAGCTCAAGCGCGGGACAGAAGTCTCAAGAGACCCAGTACTTC.

The chain employs TRBV9 and TRBJ2-3; D possibly corresponds to TRBD2 (5 bases). Germline V gives CDR1 SGDLS, CDR2 YYNGEE. The CDR3 covers 18 residues. Trimming pared 4 bases from V and 0 bases from J, leaving 21 bases between. The CDR3 coding sequence is TGTGCCAGCAGCCTTCCGATTAGCGATAGGCCTAGCACAGATACGCAGTATTTT. Encoded protein: CASSLPISDRPSTDTQYF.

J is TRBJ2-3 and V is TRBV7-2; 9 bases are a match to TRBD1. The V gene end was trimmed by 5 bases and the J gene end by 1 base; junction bases not matched to a gene: 4. Germline CDR1 reads SGHTA; CDR2 reads FQGNSA. This CDR3 spans 15 amino acids. The CDR3 coding sequence is TGTGCCAGCAGCCCTAGGACAGGGGGCACAGATACGCAGTATTTT. This translates into CASSPRTGGTDTQYF.